What follows is one T cell receptor beta chain and its context. What it binds is not known. These data originate in a study of T cell responses to AZD1222 COVID-19 vaccine. Method: immunoSEQ multiplex PCR; TCRdb's copy keeps in-frame clones and lacks some. The profile shows around 210,000 clones, around 94% of them singletons. Study conclusions and caveats: Females made up more of the donors, who were largely white British, and clonal diversity may have come out too low.

The sample here was peripheral blood, taken 28 days after the second dose of the MenACWY control vaccine. The receptor's source is an adult who received the MenACWY meningococcal vaccine as a control.

CDR3 residues: CASTQGGPGELFF. DNA for the CDR3: TGTGCCAGTACACAGGGAGGTCCCGGGGAGCTGTTTTTT. The chain recombines TRBV6-5 with TRBJ2-2; D possibly uses TRBD1 or TRBD2 (6 bases each). Germline V gives CDR1 MNHEY, CDR2 SVGAGI. The CDR3 runs 13 residues. V was clipped by 9 bases and J by 6 bases, with 14 bases between them.